These 18 T cell receptor beta chains originate from one sample sequenced in a study of control samples from healthy donors and cancer patients. Using immunoSEQ multiplex PCR, the repertoire was profiled, and TCRdb retains in-frame clones only, with some absent. The profile shows some 170,000 clones, approximately 96% of them singletons. Sample: blood. All receptors derive from a woman aged 30 to 39 in good health.

The chain uses TRBV28 and TRBJ1-3, with D possibly TRBD1 on 6 matching bases. Germline CDR1 MDHEN, CDR2 SYDVKM. V lost 3 bases and J 5 bases, leaving 11 bases between the germline ends. The CDR3 has 14 residues. CDR3 in amino acids: CASSFEQGRNTIYF. The CDR3 coding sequence is TGTGCCAGCAGTTTTGAACAGGGACGAAACACCATATATTTT.

The chain has TRBV29-1 and TRBJ1-2; 8 nucleotides align to TRBD1. There are 14 residues in the CDR3. J was trimmed by 3 bases and V by 7 bases; bases with no gene match: 10. Germline V gene lookup returns CDR1 SQVTM and CDR2 ANQGSEA. CDR3 DNA sequence: TGCAGCGCCGACGGACAGGGAGTTTACTATGGCTACACCTTC. Encoded protein: CSADGQGVYYGYTF.

The chain carries TRBV18 and TRBJ1-1, with 7 bases aligning to TRBD1. V was pared by 2 bases and J by 4 bases, with 4 bases of the junction left unmatched. The germline V gene encodes CDR1 KGHSH and CDR2 LQKENI. There are 14 residues in the CDR3. The CDR3 loop reads CASSPDRVTTEAFF. The CDR3 region has the DNA TGTGCCAGCTCACCAGACAGGGTGACCACTGAAGCTTTCTTT.

The chain joins TRBV14 to TRBJ2-2; TRBD1 is a possible D gene (5 bases). The CDR3 has 15 amino acids. CDR1 is SGHDN and CDR2 is FVKESK in the germline V gene. Trimming took off 1 base at V and 2 bases at J, with 8 bases between the two ends. CDR3 nucleotide sequence: TGTGCCAGCAGCCAAGTGCAGGGTAACACCGGGGAGCTGTTTTTT. This translates into CASSQVQGNTGELFF.

Comment on this clone: The junction differs from germline at one of its ends, possibly a read error. The CDR3 DNA is TGTGCCAGCTCCCCACTTAATGGAAAACTGTTTTTT. Protein: CASSPLNGKLFF. The chain carries TRBV18 and TRBJ1-4; unclear D gene. This CDR3 comprises 12 residues. CDR1 and CDR2 from the germline V gene are KGHSH and LQKENI.

The rearrangement links TRBV5-4 to TRBJ2-2; TRBD2 matches 11 bases. The CDR3 runs 17 residues. Germline CDR1 is SGHNT and CDR2 is YYREEE (reference sequence). Trimming at V came to 0 bases and at J to 2 bases, leaving 3 bases not matched to a gene. The DNA of the CDR3 is TGTGCCAGCAGCTTGGAACTAGCGGGGGCCAACACCGGGGAGCTGTTTTTT. It translates to CASSLELAGANTGELFF. Together with reference TRBV5-4 and TRBJ2-2, the CDR3 gives the full variable domain: ETGVTQSPTHLIKTRGQQVTLRCSSQSGHNTVSWYQQALGQGPQFIFQYYREEENGRGNFPPRFSGLQFPNYSSELNVNALELDDSALYLCASSLELAGANTGELFFGEGSRLTVL.

V usage is TRBV2 and J usage is TRBJ2-7; TRBD2 might be the D (5 bases). V was cut by 7 bases and J by 6 bases, with 22 bases left in between. Per germline, CDR1 SNHLY and CDR2 FYNNEI. CDR3 length equals 15 residues. The CDR3 region has the DNA TGTGCCAGCATTATCTCCTTAGTAGTCGCGGGCGAGCAGTACTTC. Its translation: CASIISLVVAGEQYF.

CDR3 DNA: TGTGCCAGCAGTGACCAGGTTAATTCACCCCTCCACTTT. It specifies CASSDQVNSPLHF. The genes are TRBV2 and TRBJ1-6; D gene ambiguous. Germline values: CDR1 SNHLY, CDR2 FYNNEI. CDR3 length: 13 residues. Trimming took 3 bases from V and 6 from J, leaving 6 bases between them.

The chain's CDR3 is CASSFFRGSTRSEQYF. The CDR3 nucleotides are TGCGCCAGCAGCTTCTTTAGGGGGAGTACGAGGTCCGAGCAGTACTTC. This chain links TRBV5-1 with TRBJ2-7; perhaps TRBD1 as D (6 bases). The V end lost 2 bases, the J end lost 6 bases, and 21 bases lay between the germline ends. The length of the CDR3 is 16 residues. Germline V lookup: CDR1 SGHRS, CDR2 YFSETQ.

V is TRBV4-2 and J is TRBJ1-1; 7 nucleotides match TRBD1. The ends lost 0 bases at V and 0 bases at J; junction bases unmatched: 1. This CDR3 has 15 amino acids. CDR1 and CDR2 (germline): LGHNA, YNFKEQ. This CDR3 is CASSQEGQMNTEAFF. The CDR3, as DNA: TGTGCCAGCAGCCAAGAGGGACAGATGAACACTGAAGCTTTCTTT.

The chain has TRBV9 and TRBJ1-3; TRBD1 might be the D (5 bases). The CDR3 sequence is 16 residues long. Germline-derived CDR1 and CDR2 are SGDLS and YYNGEE. Trimming shortened V by 2 bases and J by 0 bases, and 12 bases separated the two germline ends. In DNA form, the CDR3 reads TGTGCCAGCAGCGTGGGGACCGCGAGCTCTGGAAACACCATATATTTT. Its translation: CASSVGTASSGNTIYF.

CDR3 in amino acids: CASSLGPLSSYEQYF. CDR3 coding DNA: TGTGCCAGCAGTTTGGGACCGCTGAGCTCCTACGAGCAGTACTTC. V is TRBV27 and J is TRBJ2-7; D might be TRBD1 or TRBD2, each matching 5 bases. In germline, CDR1 is MNHEY, CDR2 SMNVEV (reference sequence). The V gene lost 3 bases and the J gene lost 0 bases, with 12 bases spanning the gap. The CDR3 runs to 15 residues.

Comments on this clone: Other DNA sequences in this specimen translate into the identical CDR3. The V call is TRBV6-5, the J call TRBJ2-3; D gene uncertain. Germline V gene lookup returns CDR1 MNHEY and CDR2 SVGAGI. Trimming left V 0 bases short and J 2 bases short, with 6 bases between. The CDR3 has 14 residues. The CDR3 here is CASSYSEATDTQYF. The CDR3 DNA reads as TGTGCCAGCAGTTACTCCGAGGCCACAGATACGCAGTATTTT.

The gene calls are TRBV3-1 (or the pseudogene TRBV3-2) and TRBJ1-5; no clear D. CDR1 LGHDT and CDR2 YNNKEL come from the germline V gene (reference sequence). V was pared by 4 bases and J by 2 bases, with 9 bases between. This CDR3 contains 14 residues. The CDR3 region is CASSPDGGNQPQHF. CDR3 in DNA: TGTGCCAGCAGCCCAGATGGGGGCAATCAGCCCCAGCATTTT.

Details on this clone: The same CDR3 also results from other DNA sequences found in this sample. This chain links TRBV7-2 with TRBJ1-2, with 10 bases that match TRBD1. CDR3 size: 14 residues. V lost 5 bases to trimming and J lost 2 bases; unmatched junction nucleotides: 2. Per the germline V gene, CDR1 is SGHTA and CDR2 is FQGNSA. The CDR3 region is CASSLTGGNYGYTF. CDR3 DNA sequence: TGTGCCAGCAGCCTGACAGGGGGCAACTATGGCTACACCTTC.

This rearrangement joins TRBV11-2 to TRBJ2-1; D uncertain. The germline V and J ends were trimmed by 2 bases and 0 bases, with 8 bases remaining between them. Per the germline V gene, CDR1 is SGHAT and CDR2 is FQNNGV. The CDR3 spans 15 residues. CDR3 sequence (DNA): TGTGCCAGCAGCTTAACCGGATTCTCCTACAATGAGCAGTTCTTC. It specifies CASSLTGFSYNEQFF.

The table lists this clone with a count of one. V is TRBV12-3 or TRBV12-4 and J is TRBJ2-1; D ambiguous. V lost 7 bases, J lost 4 bases, and 8 bases lay in between. The CDR3 is made up of 12 amino acids. The CDR3 nucleotides are TGTGCCAGCAAGAAACAGTACAATGAGCAGTTCTTC. Protein: CASKKQYNEQFF.

The chain recombines TRBV14 with TRBJ2-2, with D unclear. Trimming pared 4 bases from V and 5 bases from J, leaving 11 bases between. Germline CDR1 is SGHDN and CDR2 is FVKESK. The CDR3 extends over 14 amino acids. The CDR3 sequence: CASSPYGWTGELFF. CDR3 coding DNA: TGTGCCAGCAGCCCGTATGGGTGGACCGGGGAGCTGTTTTTT.